These 10 T cell receptor beta chains share one sample of origin, sequenced in a study of blood T cell repertoires in COVID-19. Profiled with immunoSEQ multiplex PCR; TCRdb holds only in-frame clones, not every one. The sample has some 70,000 clones, approximately 83% seen once. The specimen was peripheral blood. These receptors all come from a woman aged 55-70 years with acute or convalescent COVID-19.

The chain joins TRBV7-6 to TRBJ2-7; possible D gene TRBD1, 6 bases. Germline V gene lookup returns CDR1 SGHVS and CDR2 FNYEAQ. CDR3 length: 14 residues. Trimming pared 2 bases from V and 3 bases from J, leaving 11 bases between. CDR3 protein: CASSLKLGGYEQYF. The CDR3 nucleotides read TGTGCCAGCAGCTTAAAGCTAGGGGGCTACGAGCAGTACTTC. The full variable domain, with the rest looked up from reference TRBV7-6 and TRBJ2-7, is GAGVSQSPRYKVTKRGQDVALRCDPISGHVSLYWYRQALGQGPEFLTYFNYEAQQDKSGLPNDRFSAERPEGSISTLTIQRTEQRDSAMYRCASSLKLGGYEQYFGPGTRLTVT.

The chain recombines TRBV13 with TRBJ1-1, with 9 bases lining up with TRBD1. Per the germline V gene, CDR1 is PRHDT and CDR2 is FYEKMQ (reference sequence). The J segment lost 4 bases and the V segment lost 1 base, leaving 4 bases of the junction unmatched. The CDR3 extends over 15 amino acids. CDR3 loop: CASSLDRGQLTEAFF. CDR3 bases: TGTGCCAGCAGCTTAGACAGGGGGCAGCTCACTGAAGCTTTCTTT.

The rearrangement uses TRBV7-9 and TRBJ2-6; D is possibly TRBD2 (5 bases). CDR1 and CDR2 from the germline V gene are SEHNR and FQNEAQ (reference sequence). Deletions cut 3 bases from V and 3 bases from J, with 12 bases between. The CDR3 covers 16 residues. The CDR3 region has the DNA TGTGCCAGCAGCTTGCCCCTCGGGGTTGGGGCCAACGTCCTGACTTTC. Translation: CASSLPLGVGANVLTF. Filled out from reference TRBV7-9 and TRBJ2-6, the complete variable domain reads DTGVSQNPRHKITKRGQNVTFRCDPISEHNRLYWYRQTLGQGPEFLTYFQNEAQLEKSRLLSDRFSAERPKGSFSTLEIQRTEQGDSAMYLCASSLPLGVGANVLTFGAGSRLTVL.

This chain joins TRBV3-1 (or the pseudogene TRBV3-2) and TRBJ2-7, with 7 bases aligning to TRBD2. Unmatched junction bases numbered 8, after V lost 5 bases and J lost 7 bases. The germline V gene encodes CDR1 LGHDT and CDR2 YNNKEL (reference sequence). This CDR3 spans 13 amino acids. The CDR3 nucleotides are TGTGCCAGCAGCGGGTGGCTAGCGGAGGAGCAGTACTTC. It specifies CASSGWLAEEQYF.

The J gene is TRBJ1-6, the V gene TRBV7-2; 7 nucleotides line up with TRBD1. V gave up 3 bases and J gave up 6 bases; unmatched junction bases: 5. The CDR3 totals 15 residues. Germline CDR1 SGHTA, CDR2 FQGNSA. Written as DNA, the CDR3 is TGTGCCAGCAGCTTCAGGGACAGAAGTAATTCACCCCTCCACTTT. It codes for CASSFRDRSNSPLHF.

This clone appeared a single time. The rearrangement links TRBV3-1 (or the pseudogene TRBV3-2) to TRBJ2-2; possible D gene TRBD2, 6 bases. The V gene lost 8 bases and the J gene lost 4 bases, with 26 bases spanning the gap. The length of the CDR3 is 18 residues. Germline V gene lookup returns CDR1 LGHDT and CDR2 YNNKEL (reference sequence). CDR3 sequence (DNA): TGTGCCAGCTCTACTGGGGGTTTGGTGGGAGGTGGCACCGGGGAGCTGTTTTTT. It is translated as CASSTGGLVGGGTGELFF.

The chain carries TRBV7-3 and TRBJ1-3; no firm D call. V gave up 5 bases and J gave up 4 bases, with 12 bases separating them. The CDR3 loop spans 14 amino acids. Per germline, CDR1 SGHTA and CDR2 FQGTGA. CDR3 coding DNA: TGTGCCAGCAGCCCGACGGCCGGGGGAAACACCATATATTTT. Translating gives CASSPTAGGNTIYF.

J is TRBJ1-1 and V is TRBV5-5; 7 bases agree with TRBD1. Germline V gene sequence: CDR1 SGHKS, CDR2 YYEKEE (reference sequence). V gave up 5 bases and J gave up 0 bases; unmatched junction bases: 13. CDR3 length equals 17 residues. Written as DNA, the CDR3 is TGTGCCAGCAGACCTATTACAGGGGCGAATGTGAACACTGAAGCTTTCTTT. Protein: CASRPITGANVNTEAFF.

J is TRBJ2-4 and V is TRBV3-1 (or the pseudogene TRBV3-2); 11 nucleotides agree with TRBD2. This CDR3 is 21 amino acids long. Germline trimming cut 1 base from V and 0 bases from J; bases unmatched to any gene: 14. Looked up from germline, CDR1 is LGHDT and CDR2 is YNNKEL (reference sequence). This CDR3 reads CASSQGSPGTSGGLAKNIQYF. DNA of the CDR3: TGTGCCAGCAGCCAAGGGTCCCCCGGGACTAGCGGAGGACTAGCCAAAAACATTCAGTACTTC.

The chain uses TRBV20-1 and TRBJ2-7, with D possibly TRBD2 on 6 matching bases. Deletions cut 4 bases from V and 7 bases from J, with 17 bases between. The CDR3 runs 13 residues. The germline V gene encodes CDR1 DFQATT and CDR2 SNEGSKA (reference sequence). The CDR3 region has the DNA TGCAGTGCTACTGATCGAGGGAGGCAGGAGCAGTACTTC. Amino acids: CSATDRGRQEQYF.